Given below is one T cell receptor (beta chain) in context. Sequence at one end of the junction differs from germline and may be a read error. This sample was included in a study of blood T cell repertoires in COVID-19. About the study: There were acute and convalescent COVID-19 samples, and they came from the United States, Italy and Spain.

Under the authors' procedure: Scientists estimated how many nucleated cells there were by amplifying reference gene primers. Using immunoSEQ multiplex PCR, the repertoire was profiled, and TCRdb retains in-frame clones only, with some absent. That table supplies the V and J calls and clone size; D and trimming were determined from the DNA. The sample records 250,000 or so clones, just under 85% being singletons. This CDR3 has 15 amino acids. Germline CDR1 and CDR2: LNHNV and YYDKDF (reference sequence). Sequenced sample: peripheral blood. The chain uses TRBV15 and TRBJ2-5, with a possible D match to TRBD1 (5 bases). This TCR was recovered from a man over 45 with acute or convalescent COVID-19. This CDR3 is CASSVFTGRLETQYF. CDR3 DNA: TGTGCCAGCAGCGTCTTTACAGGACGTTTGGAGACCCAGTACTTC.